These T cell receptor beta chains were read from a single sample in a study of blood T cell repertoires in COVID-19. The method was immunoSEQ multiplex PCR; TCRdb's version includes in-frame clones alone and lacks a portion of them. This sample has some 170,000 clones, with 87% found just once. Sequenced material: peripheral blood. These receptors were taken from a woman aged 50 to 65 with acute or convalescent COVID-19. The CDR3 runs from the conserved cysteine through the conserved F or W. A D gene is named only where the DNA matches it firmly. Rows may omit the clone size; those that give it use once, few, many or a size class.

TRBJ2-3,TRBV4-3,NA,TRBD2,TGCGCCAGCAGCCAAGATCTAGCGGGGGGGCCAGATACGCAGTATTTT,CASSQDLAGGPDTQYF
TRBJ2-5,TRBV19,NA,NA,TGTGCCAGTAAAGACTGGCGGGCGAGCCAAGAGACCCAGTACTTC,CASKDWRASQETQYF
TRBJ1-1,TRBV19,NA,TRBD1,TGTGCCAGTAGATCCCGACAGGGGGCTGAAGCTTTCTTT,CASRSRQGAEAFF
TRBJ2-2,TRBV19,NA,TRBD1,TGTGCCAGTAGTTGGGACAGGGTAACCGGGGAGCTGTTTTTT,CASSWDRVTGELFF
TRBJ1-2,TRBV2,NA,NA,TGTGCCAGCAGTGAAAATGAGCCACATGGCTACACCTTC,CASSENEPHGYTF
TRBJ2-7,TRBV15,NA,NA,TGTGCCACCAGCAGAGAAGGGAGCTCCTACGAGCAGTACTTC,CATSREGSSYEQYF
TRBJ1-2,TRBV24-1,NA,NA,TGTGCCACCAGTGATTGGGCGGGGATTGGCTACACCTTC,CATSDWAGIGYTF
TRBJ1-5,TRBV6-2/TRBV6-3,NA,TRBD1,TGTGCCAGCAGTTACTACCGCCAGGGGGATATTCGCAATCAGCCCCAGCATTTT,CASSYYRQGDIRNQPQHF
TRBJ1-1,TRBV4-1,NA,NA,TGCGCCAGCAGCCAGGGGCGTGAAAGGCGTTTCTTT,CASSQGRERRFF
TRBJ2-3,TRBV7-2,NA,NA,TGTGCCAGCAGCTTAGAGGGAGGTACGCAGTATTTT,CASSLEGGTQYF
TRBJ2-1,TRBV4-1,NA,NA,TGCGCCAGCAGCCGAACCGGGACTTACATTTACAATGAGCAGTTCTTC,CASSRTGTYIYNEQFF
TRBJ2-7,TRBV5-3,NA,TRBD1,TGTGCCAGAAGCCCTGGGACAGGGGTGATCACTAACGAGCAGTACTTC,CARSPGTGVITNEQYF
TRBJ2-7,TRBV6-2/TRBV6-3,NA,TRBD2,TGTGCCAGCAGTTACACCAGAGCTGGGGGACTAGCGGGGCTGGATGAGCAGTACTTC,CASSYTRAGGLAGLDEQYF
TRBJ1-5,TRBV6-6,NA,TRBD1,TGTGCCAGCAGTTTCCGGGACAGGGGGAATCAGCCCCAGCATTTT,CASSFRDRGNQPQHF
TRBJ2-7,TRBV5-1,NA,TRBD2,TGCGCCAGCAGCTACACTAGCGGGGGAACCTACGAGCAGTACTTC,CASSYTSGGTYEQYF
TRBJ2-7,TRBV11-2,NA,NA,TGTGCCAGCAGCTTCAACGAGCAGTACTTC,CASSFNEQYF
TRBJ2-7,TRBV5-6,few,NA,TGTGCCAGCAGGTTAGCAGGGACCTACGAGCAGTACTTC,CASRLAGTYEQYF
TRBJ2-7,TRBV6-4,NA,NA,TGTGCCAGCAGAACCGTACAGGGAGAAAGCGGATACGAGCAGTACTTC,CASRTVQGESGYEQYF
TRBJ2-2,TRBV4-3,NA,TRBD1,TGCGCCAGCAGTCAAGAAATTGCTCGACAGGGGAACACCGGGGAGCTGTTTTTT,CASSQEIARQGNTGELFF
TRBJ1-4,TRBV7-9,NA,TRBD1,TGTGCCAGCAGCGTTCGGACAGGGGGGGACGGAAAACTGTTTTTT,CASSVRTGGDGKLFF
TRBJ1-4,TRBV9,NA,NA,TGTGCCAGCAGCGGGGCAGGGGCGGGTAATGAAAAACTGTTTTTT,CASSGAGAGNEKLFF
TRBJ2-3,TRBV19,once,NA,TGTGCCAGTAGTATAGGCTGGGACACCGACCTCCGCACAGATACGCAGTATTTT,CASSIGWDTDLRTDTQYF
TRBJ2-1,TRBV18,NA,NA,TGTGCCAGCTCACAAGAGGGGGATGAGCAGTTCTTC,CASSQEGDEQFF
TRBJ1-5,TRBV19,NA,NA,TGTGCCAGTAATGACAGGTCCAATAGCAATCAGCCCCAGCATTTT,CASNDRSNSNQPQHF
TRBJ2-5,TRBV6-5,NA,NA,TGTGCCAGCAGTCTACTTGGGGGGTATGGAGAGACCCAGTACTTC,CASSLLGGYGETQYF
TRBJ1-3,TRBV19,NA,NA,TGTGCCAGTTCGAACAGGGCTGGAAACACCATATATTTT,CASSNRAGNTIYF
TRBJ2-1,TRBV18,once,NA,TGTGCCAGCTCACCGGGGGGAGGCCCCTACAATGAGCAGTTCTTC,CASSPGGGPYNEQFF
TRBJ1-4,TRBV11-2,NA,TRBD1,TGTGCCAGCAGCTTAAGGACAGGGCGGACTTCAACTAATGAAAAACTGTTTTTT,CASSLRTGRTSTNEKLFF
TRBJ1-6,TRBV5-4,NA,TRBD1,TGTGCCAGCAGTAAGGGACAGGGGAGAAATTCACCCCTCCACTTT,CASSKGQGRNSPLHF
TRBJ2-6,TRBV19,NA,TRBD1,TGTGCCAGTAGCCTAGGGGGCCCCTCGGGGGCCAACGTCCTGACTTTC,CASSLGGPSGANVLTF
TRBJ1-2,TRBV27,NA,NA,TGTGCCAGCAGTCCTAGACAGATTTCGACCTATGGCTACACCTTC,CASSPRQISTYGYTF
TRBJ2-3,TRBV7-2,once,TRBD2,TGTGCCAGCAGTCGTCCGGGACTAGCGGGAGATACGCAGTATTTT,CASSRPGLAGDTQYF
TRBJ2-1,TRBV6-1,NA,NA,TGTGCCAGCAGTGAACAGGCAGGGGCTTACAATGAGCAGTTCTTC,CASSEQAGAYNEQFF
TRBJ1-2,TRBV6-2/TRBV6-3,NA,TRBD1,TGTGCCAGCAGTTACTCGAGGGGGCGATCCTATGGCTACACCTTC,CASSYSRGRSYGYTF
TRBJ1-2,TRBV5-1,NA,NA,TGCGCCAGCAGCTTGGGGGGGACATCCCTCTATGGCTACACCTTC,CASSLGGTSLYGYTF
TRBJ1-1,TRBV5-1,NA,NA,TGCGCCAGCAGCTTGACAGAGCGGCACATAGCCACTGAAGCTTTCTTT,CASSLTERHIATEAFF
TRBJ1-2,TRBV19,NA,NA,TGTGCCAGTAGTATAACCCCAGGCACCCATGGCTACACCTTC,CASSITPGTHGYTF
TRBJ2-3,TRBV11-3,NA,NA,TGTGCCAGCAGCTTAGGTACGGGGAGTAGCACAGATACGCAGTATTTT,CASSLGTGSSTDTQYF
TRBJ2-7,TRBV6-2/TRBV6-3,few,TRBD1,TGTGCCAGCAGTTACCGGACAGGCTACGAGCAGTACTTC,CASSYRTGYEQYF
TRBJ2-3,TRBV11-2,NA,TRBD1,TGTGCCAGCAGCTTAAAGACAGGGGGCGCCTCTGGCACAGATACGCAGTATTTT,CASSLKTGGASGTDTQYF
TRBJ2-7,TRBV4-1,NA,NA,TGCGCCAGCAGCCAAGATCGGGGGACGACAGGGATTTTAACCTACGAGCAGTACTTC,CASSQDRGTTGILTYEQYF
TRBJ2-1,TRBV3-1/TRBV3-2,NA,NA,TGTGCCAGCAGCCAAGTCACAGGGCCCTCCAATGAGCAGTTCTTC,CASSQVTGPSNEQFF
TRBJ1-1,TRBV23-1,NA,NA,TGCGCCAGCAGTCCCCAAGAGATAGCTTTCTTT,CASSPQEIAFF
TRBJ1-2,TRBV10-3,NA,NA,TGTGCCATCACCCCGACAGGTGGGGATGGCTACACCTTC,CAITPTGGDGYTF